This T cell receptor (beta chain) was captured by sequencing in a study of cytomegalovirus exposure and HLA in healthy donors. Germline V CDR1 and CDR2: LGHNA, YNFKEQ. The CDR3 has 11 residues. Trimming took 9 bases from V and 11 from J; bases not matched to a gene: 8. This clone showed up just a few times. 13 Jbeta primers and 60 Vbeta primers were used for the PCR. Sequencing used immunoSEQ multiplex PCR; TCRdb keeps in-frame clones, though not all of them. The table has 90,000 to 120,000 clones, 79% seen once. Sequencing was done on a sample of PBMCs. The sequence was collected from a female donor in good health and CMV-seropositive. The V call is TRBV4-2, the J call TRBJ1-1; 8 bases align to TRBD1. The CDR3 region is CASLYRGKAFF. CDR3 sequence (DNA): TGTGCCAGTCTGTACAGGGGGAAGGCTTTCTTT.